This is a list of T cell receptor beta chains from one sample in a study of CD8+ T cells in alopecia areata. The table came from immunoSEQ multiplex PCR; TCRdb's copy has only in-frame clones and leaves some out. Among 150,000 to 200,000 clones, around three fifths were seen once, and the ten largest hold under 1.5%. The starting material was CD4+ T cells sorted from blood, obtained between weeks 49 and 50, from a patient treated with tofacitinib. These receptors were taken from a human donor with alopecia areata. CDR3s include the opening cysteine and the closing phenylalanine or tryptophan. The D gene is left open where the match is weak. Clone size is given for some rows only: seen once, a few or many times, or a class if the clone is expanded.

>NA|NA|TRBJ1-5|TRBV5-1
TGCGCCAGCAGCTTAGGGCATAGCAATCAGCCCCAGCATTTT
CASSLGHSNQPQHF
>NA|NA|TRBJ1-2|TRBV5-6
TGTGCCAGCAGCGGAACCCAGGTGAACTATGGCTACACCTTC
CASSGTQVNYGYTF
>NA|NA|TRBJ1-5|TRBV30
TGTGCCTGGAGTATGGGAGTCAATCAGCCCCAGCATTTT
CAWSMGVNQPQHF
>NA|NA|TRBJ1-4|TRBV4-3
TGCGCCAGCAGCCAAGTAGAGAGGGTGAGAAACGAAAAACTGTTTTTT
CASSQVERVRNEKLFF
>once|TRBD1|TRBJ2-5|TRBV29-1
TGCAGCGTTTCCCGACAGGGTGACGTTGTGACCCAGTACTTC
CSVSRQGDVVTQYF
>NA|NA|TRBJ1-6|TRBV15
TGTGCCACCAGCGTCAAAACGGACAGCTCGACACCCCTCCACTTT
CATSVKTDSSTPLHF
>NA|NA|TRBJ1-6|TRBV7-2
TGTGCCAGCAGCTTTACGGGGTACGGTTCACCCCTCCACTTT
CASSFTGYGSPLHF
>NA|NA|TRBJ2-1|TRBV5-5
TGTGCCAGCAGCTTGGATCTGGGCTGGAATGAGCAGTTCTTC
CASSLDLGWNEQFF
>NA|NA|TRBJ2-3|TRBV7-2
TGTGCCAGCAGCTTATCCCTCTGGAGGGACCCTAGCACAGATACGCAGTATTTT
CASSLSLWRDPSTDTQYF
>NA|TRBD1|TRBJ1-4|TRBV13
TGTGCCAGCAGCTCGCGCCAGGGGGATGGGGTCGAAAAACTGTTTTTT
CASSSRQGDGVEKLFF
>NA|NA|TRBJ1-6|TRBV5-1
TGCGCCAGCAGCTTGCGAGGGATCAATTCACCCCTCCACTTT
CASSLRGINSPLHF
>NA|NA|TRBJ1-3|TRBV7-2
TGTGCCAGCAGCTTAACAGGAAACACCATATATTTT
CASSLTGNTIYF
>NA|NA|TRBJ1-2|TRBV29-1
TGCAGCGTTGACTCCCATGGGGGCTATGGCTACACCTTC
CSVDSHGGYGYTF
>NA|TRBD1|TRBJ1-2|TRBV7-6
TGTGCCAGCAGCGGGCGGCCTGGACAGGCCCGACTGGGGGGCTACACCTTC
CASSGRPGQARLGGYTF
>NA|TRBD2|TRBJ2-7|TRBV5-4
TGTGCCAGCAGCCCGGGACTAGCGGAATCCTACGAGCAGTACTTC
CASSPGLAESYEQYF
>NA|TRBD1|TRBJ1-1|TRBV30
TGTGCCTGGAGTGGACAGGGGGGTAGTGAAGCTTTCTTT
CAWSGQGGSEAFF